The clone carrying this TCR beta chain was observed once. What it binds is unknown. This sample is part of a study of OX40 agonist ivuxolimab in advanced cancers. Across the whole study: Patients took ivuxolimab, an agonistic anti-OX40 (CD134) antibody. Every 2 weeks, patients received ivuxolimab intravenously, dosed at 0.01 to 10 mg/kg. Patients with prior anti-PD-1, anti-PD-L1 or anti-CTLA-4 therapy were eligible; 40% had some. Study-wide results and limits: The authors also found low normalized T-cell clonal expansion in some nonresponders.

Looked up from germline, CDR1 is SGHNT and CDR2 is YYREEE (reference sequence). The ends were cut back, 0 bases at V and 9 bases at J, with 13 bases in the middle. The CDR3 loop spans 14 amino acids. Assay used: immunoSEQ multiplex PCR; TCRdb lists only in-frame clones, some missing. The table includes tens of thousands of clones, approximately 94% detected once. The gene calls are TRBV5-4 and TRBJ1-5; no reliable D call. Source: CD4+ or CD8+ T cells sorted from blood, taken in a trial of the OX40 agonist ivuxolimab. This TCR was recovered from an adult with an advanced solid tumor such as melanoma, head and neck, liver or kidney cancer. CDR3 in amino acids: CASSLAEGPGPQHF. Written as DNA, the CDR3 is TGTGCCAGCAGCTTGGCCGAGGGCCCAGGGCCCCAGCATTTT.